The clone carrying this T cell receptor beta chain was found a few times. Its cognate antigen is unknown. This record comes from a study of T cells in Graves' hyperthyroidism and ophthalmopathy. Study-wide results and limits: Ophthalmopathy was distinguished from stable hyperthyroidism by 13 V-J signatures. Researchers found most expanded thyroid clonotypes above 0.001 in blood as well.

Graves' hyperthyroidism is called stable when ophthalmopathy does not progress within 18 months. The source material, RNA transcripts, was used to amplify TCR beta CDR3 regions. Initially, a first-round RT-PCR of the TCR CDR3 employed the HTBI primer set. MiXCR, applied by TCRdb to the multiplex PCR reads, yields one record per CDR3 protein. The sample lists hundreds of thousands of distinct CDR3 sequences; approximately 40% were seen once. Trimming shortened V by 5 bases and J by 5 bases, and 12 bases separated the two germline ends. The CDR3 contains 13 residues. The TCR comes from a man aged 18 to 29 with Graves' hyperthyroidism. The chain uses TRBV12-3 or TRBV12-4 and TRBJ1-1; possibly TRBD1 for D (6 bases). Sequences were obtained from blood. The CDR3 is CASSQIQGTEAFF. The DNA for the CDR3 is TGTGCCAGCAGTCAAATACAGGGTACTGAAGCTTTCTTT.